This T cell receptor beta chain was sequenced for a study of T cells after posttransplantation cyclophosphamide. Findings and limits, study-wide: Later post-transplant blood repertoires were often dominated by donor CD8+ memory clones. Recipient CMV seropositivity and CMV reactivation strongly tracked TRB clonality. Blood and skin or GI T cell repertoires showed limited TRB overlap.

The assay was immunoSEQ multiplex PCR, and TCRdb's table has in-frame clones only and misses some. The data contain 8,000 or so clones, under 90% of them singletons. Treatment was busulfan-fludarabine conditioning, a marrow graft, and cyclophosphamide on days +3 and +4. Regarding this clone: Its target is not known.

Sequenced material: CD4+ T cells sorted from blood, taken approximately 1,500 days after allogeneic stem cell transplant with posttransplant cyclophosphamide. The sequence came from a female patient aged 50 to 60 who received an allogeneic stem cell transplant from a related donor, was CMV-positive, and had no GVHD. Some T cells may be graft donor cells.

The chain's CDR3 is CSGSRSGSSYNEQFF. The CDR3 DNA reads as TGCAGCGGCTCCCGCAGCGGTAGCTCCTACAATGAGCAGTTCTTC. This chain connects TRBV29-1 to TRBJ2-1; tentative D call: TRBD2 (5 bases). This CDR3 has 15 amino acids. CDR1 is SQVTM, CDR2 ANQGSEA, per germline. V dropped 7 bases and J dropped 0 bases, with 16 bases sitting between them.